The rows below give T cell receptor beta chains drawn from one sample of a study of CD8+ T cells in alopecia areata. Some clones are missing from TCRdb's copy, which holds only in-frame ones; the method was immunoSEQ multiplex PCR. This table holds around 150,000 clones, 50% to 65% found once. The sequenced sample was CD4+ T cells sorted from blood, obtained at week 24, from a patient treated with tofacitinib. These receptors all come from a human donor with alopecia areata. Both conserved end residues are part of each CDR3. Each record gives: V gene, J gene, clone size, D gene, CDR3 DNA, CDR3 protein. The D gene is left open where the match is weak. The size entry is marked missing in some rows and otherwise reads once, few, many or a size class.

v_gene: TRBV12-5; j_gene: TRBJ1-5; abundance: few; d_gene: TRBD1; CDR3nt: TGTGCTAGTGGTTGGATGGGACAGGGAAATCATCAGCCCCAGCATTTT; CDR3aa: CASGWMGQGNHQPQHF
v_gene: TRBV7-2; j_gene: TRBJ2-1; abundance: .; d_gene: .; CDR3nt: TGTGCCAGCAGCTTAGCGTGGGAATACAATGAGCAGTTCTTC; CDR3aa: CASSLAWEYNEQFF
v_gene: TRBV19; j_gene: TRBJ1-4; abundance: .; d_gene: .; CDR3nt: TGTGCCAGTAGTATCGCAGGCCAGTCGTTTTTT; CDR3aa: CASSIAGQSFF
v_gene: TRBV5-1; j_gene: TRBJ2-2; abundance: .; d_gene: .; CDR3nt: TGCGCCAGCAGCGTTGACAACACCGGGGAGCTGTTTTTT; CDR3aa: CASSVDNTGELFF
v_gene: TRBV4-1; j_gene: TRBJ1-6; abundance: .; d_gene: .; CDR3nt: TGCGCCAGCAGCCAAGAGATGACAATACCCCTCCACTTT; CDR3aa: CASSQEMTIPLHF
v_gene: TRBV4-1; j_gene: TRBJ2-5; abundance: few; d_gene: TRBD1; CDR3nt: TGCGCCAGCAGCCAAGATGGGACAGCCAGAGGAGAGACCCAGTACTTC; CDR3aa: CASSQDGTARGETQYF
v_gene: TRBV4-1; j_gene: TRBJ1-2; abundance: .; d_gene: .; CDR3nt: TGCGCCAGCAGCCCGCAAACAGGGCGCAACTATGGCTACACCTTC; CDR3aa: CASSPQTGRNYGYTF
v_gene: TRBV25-1; j_gene: TRBJ2-7; abundance: .; d_gene: TRBD1; CDR3nt: TGTGCCAGCAGTGATACCACTTCCGGGACAGGGTTCTACGAGCAGTACTTC; CDR3aa: CASSDTTSGTGFYEQYF
v_gene: TRBV4-1; j_gene: TRBJ1-6; abundance: .; d_gene: .; CDR3nt: TGCGCCAGCAGCCAAGATCGGAGCAGGGACAATTCACCCCTCCACTTT; CDR3aa: CASSQDRSRDNSPLHF
v_gene: TRBV29-1; j_gene: TRBJ1-2; abundance: once; d_gene: TRBD1; CDR3nt: TGCAGCGTTGGAGAGACACAGGGGCGGGTTGATGGCTACACCTTC; CDR3aa: CSVGETQGRVDGYTF
v_gene: TRBV2; j_gene: TRBJ2-3; abundance: few; d_gene: TRBD2; CDR3nt: TGTGCCAGCAGTTATTCGGCTAGCGGGATCACAGATACGCAGTATTTT; CDR3aa: CASSYSASGITDTQYF
v_gene: TRBV4-1; j_gene: TRBJ1-1; abundance: .; d_gene: .; CDR3nt: TGCGCCAGCAGCCAACCCCAGGGAGTCATGAACACTGAAGCTTTCTTT; CDR3aa: CASSQPQGVMNTEAFF
v_gene: TRBV9; j_gene: TRBJ2-5; abundance: .; d_gene: .; CDR3nt: TGTGCCAGCAGCGTAGGGGGCCGCCAAGAGACCCAGTACTTC; CDR3aa: CASSVGGRQETQYF
v_gene: TRBV10-3; j_gene: TRBJ2-5; abundance: .; d_gene: .; CDR3nt: TGTGCCACCAAACCCGCTAGAACTCAAGAGACCCAGTACTTC; CDR3aa: CATKPARTQETQYF
v_gene: TRBV4-2; j_gene: TRBJ2-7; abundance: few; d_gene: .; CDR3nt: TGTGCCAGCAGCCAAGACGACAGCTACGAGCAGTACTTC; CDR3aa: CASSQDDSYEQYF
v_gene: TRBV29-1; j_gene: TRBJ1-1; abundance: .; d_gene: .; CDR3nt: TGCAGCACTCGGGGGGGCACTGAAGCTTTCTTT; CDR3aa: CSTRGGTEAFF
v_gene: TRBV29-1; j_gene: TRBJ1-3; abundance: few; d_gene: .; CDR3nt: TGCAGCGTTGACCGAGGGGACGGCACCATATATTTT; CDR3aa: CSVDRGDGTIYF
v_gene: TRBV7-9; j_gene: TRBJ1-1; abundance: .; d_gene: .; CDR3nt: TGTGCCAGCAGCTCAATTGGAGAGGGGGCTTTCTTT; CDR3aa: CASSSIGEGAFF
v_gene: TRBV29-1; j_gene: TRBJ2-5; abundance: .; d_gene: .; CDR3nt: TGCAGCGTCAGCGGTCGCGGGACCCAGTACTTC; CDR3aa: CSVSGRGTQYF
v_gene: TRBV29-1; j_gene: TRBJ2-1; abundance: few; d_gene: .; CDR3nt: TGCAGCGTTGATACAGCGAGCTCCTACAATGAGCAGTTCTTC; CDR3aa: CSVDTASSYNEQFF
v_gene: TRBV6-5; j_gene: TRBJ2-5; abundance: few; d_gene: TRBD2; CDR3nt: TGTGCCAGCAGTCGCCGAGCGGGGGGGCGGGAGACCCAGTACTTC; CDR3aa: CASSRRAGGRETQYF
v_gene: TRBV2; j_gene: TRBJ2-2; abundance: few; d_gene: .; CDR3nt: TGTGCCAGCAGTGCCAGGGGAGACACCGGGGAGCTGTTTTTT; CDR3aa: CASSARGDTGELFF
v_gene: TRBV2; j_gene: TRBJ2-3; abundance: .; d_gene: .; CDR3nt: TGTGCCAGCAGTGCCTTATTCAGAGACTCCGGGCCCACAGATACGCAGTATTTT; CDR3aa: CASSALFRDSGPTDTQYF
v_gene: TRBV29-1; j_gene: TRBJ1-1; abundance: .; d_gene: .; CDR3nt: TGCAGCGTTGTGGTGGCTGAAGCTTTCTTT; CDR3aa: CSVVVAEAFF
v_gene: TRBV7-9; j_gene: TRBJ2-6; abundance: once; d_gene: TRBD1; CDR3nt: TGTGCCAGCAGCTTTCACGGACAGGGTCCCTCTGGGGCCAACGTCCTGACTTTC; CDR3aa: CASSFHGQGPSGANVLTF
v_gene: TRBV29-1; j_gene: TRBJ2-2; abundance: .; d_gene: .; CDR3nt: TGCAGCGCCTTACTTACAGGGAGGAGCGGGGAGCTGTTTTTT; CDR3aa: CSALLTGRSGELFF
v_gene: TRBV4-2; j_gene: TRBJ2-7; abundance: once; d_gene: TRBD2; CDR3nt: TGTGCCAGCAGCCCGCTTTTAAGCGGGGGGGCCTCCTACGAGCAGTACTTC; CDR3aa: CASSPLLSGGASYEQYF
v_gene: TRBV5-6; j_gene: TRBJ2-7; abundance: .; d_gene: .; CDR3nt: TGTGCCAGCAGCCTACAGGGATCCGAGCAGTACTTC; CDR3aa: CASSLQGSEQYF
v_gene: TRBV29-1; j_gene: TRBJ1-6; abundance: few; d_gene: TRBD1; CDR3nt: TGCAGCGTCGGGACCGGGACAGACAATTCACCCCTCCACTTT; CDR3aa: CSVGTGTDNSPLHF